This T cell receptor (beta chain) was captured by sequencing in a study of response to subunit inactivated influenza vaccine. TCRdb passed the RT-PCR reads through MiXCR, listing each CDR3 protein once. The repertoire holds about 540,000 distinct CDR3 sequences, with around 15% as singletons. The CDR3 covers 13 residues. V was pared by 6 bases and J by 0 bases, with 1 base of the junction left unmatched. CDR1 and CDR2 from the germline V gene are SQVTM and ANQGSEA. The gene calls are TRBV29-1 and TRBJ1-1, with 10 bases that match TRBD1. Source: PBMCs from blood, taken 11 to 12 days after vaccination. The origin of this receptor is a man in his fifties who received an inactivated influenza vaccine. The CDR3 coding sequence is TGCAGCGTGACAGGGGGCCTGAACACTGAAGCTTTCTTT. Translating gives CSVTGGLNTEAFF.